The 8 T cell receptor beta chains in this list originate from one sample, sequenced in a study of healthy donors' naive CD4 and CD8 T cells. TCR libraries were built from around 0.45 ug of total RNA by linear amplification. TCRdb re-called the reads with MiXCR, one entry per CDR3 protein. Of 150,000 to 200,000 distinct CDR3 sequences listed, around 74% are singletons. The sequencing sample was made of naive CD4+ and CD8+ T cells sorted from blood, pooled from several donors. These receptor sequences come from a pool of human donors in good health; the sample pools cells from several healthy donors.

The V and J genes are TRBV2 and TRBJ2-2; D is uncertain. Deletions cut 2 bases from V and 4 bases from J, with 11 bases between. The CDR3 consists of 15 residues. CDR1 is SNHLY and CDR2 is FYNNEI in the germline V gene. The CDR3 coding sequence is TGTGCCAGCAGTGAATTGTCCCGGTTCACCGGGGAGCTGTTTTTT. Residues: CASSELSRFTGELFF.

V usage is TRBV10-3 and J usage is TRBJ2-1, with 7 bases lining up with TRBD2. The CDR3 has 13 amino acids. Germline values: CDR1 ENHRY, CDR2 SYGVKD. Unmatched junction bases numbered 8, after V lost 5 bases and J lost 10 bases. Here the CDR3 reads CAISLAVEGEQFF. DNA for the CDR3: TGTGCCATCAGTCTAGCGGTGGAGGGAGAGCAGTTCTTC.

This clonotype has only one observation. The rearrangement joins TRBV6-5 to TRBJ2-1, with 7 bases aligning to TRBD1. Germline trimming cut 6 bases from V and 3 bases from J; bases unmatched to any gene: 8. Germline V gene sequence: CDR1 MNHEY, CDR2 SVGAGI. The CDR3 runs to 15 residues. The CDR3 here is CASRKTGKIYNEQFF. CDR3 DNA: TGTGCCAGCAGGAAGACAGGGAAAATCTACAATGAGCAGTTCTTC.

This clonotype occurred a few times. The chain is built from TRBV29-1 and TRBJ2-5; 8 bases fit TRBD2. The length of the CDR3 is 13 residues. V was clipped by 3 bases and J by 5 bases; unmatched bases: 5. In germline, CDR1 is SQVTM, CDR2 ANQGSEA. The CDR3 spells CSVDRKRGETQYF. The CDR3 DNA sequence: TGCAGCGTTGATCGTAAGCGGGGGGAGACCCAGTACTTC.

This chain joins TRBV27 and TRBJ2-6, with D maybe TRBD1 (5 bases). The CDR3 runs to 11 residues. Trimming stripped 5 bases from V and 12 bases from J, with 8 bases between. From germline, CDR1 is MNHEY and CDR2 SMNVEV (reference sequence). The CDR3, as DNA: TGTGCCAGCAGTAAAGGGGCCGTCCTGACTTTC. Translating it yields CASSKGAVLTF.

The table lists this clonotype with a count of one. The junction shows a germline mismatch at one end, possibly a read error. This CDR3 reads CSVELAGGLTGTQYF. CDR3 DNA: TGCAGCGTTGAGCTAGCGGGGGGATTGACAGGTACGCAGTATTTT. The chain employs TRBV29-1 and TRBJ2-3; 11 positions match TRBD2. The CDR3 totals 15 residues. Looked up from germline, CDR1 is SQVTM and CDR2 is ANQGSEA.

The gene calls are TRBV11-2 and TRBJ2-5; TRBD2 agrees at 7 bases. The J segment lost 2 bases and the V segment lost 2 bases, leaving 5 bases of the junction unmatched. CDR1 is SGHAT and CDR2 is FQNNGV in the germline V gene. This CDR3 has 15 residues. The CDR3 nucleotides are TGTGCCAGCAGCTTACTTTCGGGAGGACAAGAGACCCAGTACTTC. Its translation is CASSLLSGGQETQYF.

This clonotype was found a few times. The J gene is TRBJ1-1, the V gene TRBV18, with a tentative D call TRBD1 (6 bases). The CDR3 is 15 residues long. The V gene's germline CDR1 is KGHSH and CDR2 LQKENI. V was cut by 1 base and J by 1 base, with 10 bases left in between. The CDR3 protein is CASSPLKTGNTEAFF. CDR3 in DNA: TGTGCCAGCTCACCACTAAAGACAGGGAACACTGAAGCTTTCTTT.